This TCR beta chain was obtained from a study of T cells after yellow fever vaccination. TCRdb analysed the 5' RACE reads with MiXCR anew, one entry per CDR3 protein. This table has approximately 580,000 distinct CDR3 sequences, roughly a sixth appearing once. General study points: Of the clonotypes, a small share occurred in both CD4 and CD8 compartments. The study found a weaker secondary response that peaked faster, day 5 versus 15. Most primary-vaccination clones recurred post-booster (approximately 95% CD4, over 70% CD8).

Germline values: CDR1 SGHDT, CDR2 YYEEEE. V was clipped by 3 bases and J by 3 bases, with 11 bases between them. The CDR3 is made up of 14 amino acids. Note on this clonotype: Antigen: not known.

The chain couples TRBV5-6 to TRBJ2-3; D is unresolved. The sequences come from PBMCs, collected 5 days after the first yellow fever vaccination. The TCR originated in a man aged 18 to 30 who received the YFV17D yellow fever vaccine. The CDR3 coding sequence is TGTGCCAGCAGCTCCCCAAGGTTGACAGATACGCAGTATTTT. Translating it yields CASSSPRLTDTQYF.